The rows below give T cell receptor beta chains drawn from one sample of a study of neoadjuvant anti-PD-1 for oral cavity cancer. Clones were read by immunoSEQ multiplex PCR, and TCRdb kept only the in-frame ones, dropping some. The sample lists 14,000 or so clones; under 65% were seen once. The material was PBMCs, obtained before nivolumab (anti-PD-1) treatment. These receptors were taken from a person aged 35 to 85 with oral cavity squamous cell carcinoma. Each CDR3 is given with its conserved first and last residue. D genes are given only for firm matches. Where a row states a size, it is once, few, many or the class of an expanded clone; other rows omit it.

j_call d_call clone_size v_call cdr3_nt cdr3_aa
TRBJ1-1 . . TRBV4-1 TGCGCCAGCAGCTCCCCATTGGGGGCCCACACTGAAGCTTTCTTT CASSSPLGAHTEAFF
TRBJ1-3 . . TRBV5-1 TGCGCCAGCAGCTTATGGGGGGCCACCTCTGGAAACACCATATATTTT CASSLWGATSGNTIYF
TRBJ1-4 . . TRBV7-2 TGTGCCAGCAGCTTAGGAGGGGCGGGAGAAAAACTGTTTTTT CASSLGGAGEKLFF
TRBJ1-1 . . TRBV7-2 TGTGCCAGCAGCTTCGGGGGTATCTCGAACACTGAAGCTTTCTTT CASSFGGISNTEAFF
TRBJ1-5 . few TRBV7-9 TGTGCCAGCATCCCCCCGGGGGGATCGACCCAGCATTTT CASIPPGGSTQHF
TRBJ1-1 . . TRBV7-3 TGTGCCAGCAGCTCCAACTTGAACACTGAAGCTTTCTTT CASSSNLNTEAFF
TRBJ1-4 . . TRBV29-1 TGCAGCGTTGACCCCGGGTCCGGGGAAAAACTGTTTTTT CSVDPGSGEKLFF
TRBJ1-2 TRBD1 . TRBV6-5 TGTGCCAGCAGTTTAAACAGGGGACAGAAGGGTGGCTACACCTTC CASSLNRGQKGGYTF
TRBJ2-3 . . TRBV27 TGTGCCAGCAGTCTGCCGGCTAGCACAGATACGCAGTATTTT CASSLPASTDTQYF
TRBJ2-3 TRBD2 once TRBV2 TGTGCCAGCAGTGCCCGGACTAGCGGGAGGCTACCTAGCACAGATACGCAGTATTTT CASSARTSGRLPSTDTQYF
TRBJ1-5 . . TRBV19 TGTGCCAGCCGGCCCGGGAGGAATCAGGGTCAGCCCCAGCATTTT CASRPGRNQGQPQHF
TRBJ2-2 TRBD2 . TRBV5-1 TGCGCCAGCAGCTTGCTGGGACTAGCGGGAGTGGACGGGGAGCTGTTTTTT CASSLLGLAGVDGELFF
TRBJ1-5 TRBD1 . TRBV7-6 TGTGCCAGCAGCTTAGACAGGGGTCAGCCCCAGCATTTT CASSLDRGQPQHF
TRBJ2-5 . . TRBV11-2 TGTGCCAGCAGACCCCAGGATAGACAAGAGACCCAGTACTTC CASRPQDRQETQYF
TRBJ2-4 . . TRBV7-2 TGTGCCAGCAGCGCCGAGATGGGCAGGGCAAAAAACATTCAGTACTTC CASSAEMGRAKNIQYF
TRBJ2-1 TRBD2 . TRBV11-3 TGTGCCAGCAGCTTCGGGGCTAGCGGGTGGCAGTTCTTC CASSFGASGWQFF
TRBJ2-1 . . TRBV5-1 TGCGCCAGCAGCCCGCGGAGGAGAAATGAGCAGTTCTTC CASSPRRRNEQFF
TRBJ1-1 . . TRBV27 TGTGCCAGCAGTTTATCCTGGCAAGGGAACACTGAAGCTTTCTTT CASSLSWQGNTEAFF
TRBJ1-1 . . TRBV5-1 TGCGCCAGCAGCTTGTCAGGCAGTGAAGCTTTCTTT CASSLSGSEAFF
TRBJ2-5 . . TRBV5-4 TGTGCCAGCAGCTTGGATTACACCAAAGAGACCCAGTACTTC CASSLDYTKETQYF
TRBJ2-2 TRBD2 . TRBV27 TGTGCCAGCACCCTGGGACTAACAAACACCGGGGAGCTGTTTTTT CASTLGLTNTGELFF
TRBJ2-7 . few TRBV9 TGTGCCAGCAGCGTGGCTTGGGGGAGTTACGAGCAGTACTTC CASSVAWGSYEQYF
TRBJ1-1 . . TRBV2 TGTGCCAGCAGCGGATGGGGTGTGAACACTGAAGCTTTCTTT CASSGWGVNTEAFF
TRBJ2-1 . . TRBV4-2 TGTGCCAGCAGCCTACGGACAGCAACGGACAATGAGCAGTTCTTC CASSLRTATDNEQFF
TRBJ1-2 TRBD1 . TRBV28 TGTGCCAGCAGTCTCCAGGGGGGCTATGGCTACACCTTC CASSLQGGYGYTF
TRBJ1-2 TRBD1 . TRBV19 TGTGCCAGTAGTCATAGGCAGGGGGCGTCTGGCTACACCTTC CASSHRQGASGYTF
TRBJ2-1 . . TRBV30 TGTGCCTGGAGTGTAGCTATTGCCAGTAGCTCCTACAATGAGCAGTTCTTC CAWSVAIASSSYNEQFF
TRBJ2-1 TRBD2 . TRBV5-1 TGCGCCAGCAAAGTGCCACGGACCCTAGCGGGCGCTGGTGAGCAGTTCTTC CASKVPRTLAGAGEQFF
TRBJ2-5 . . TRBV13 TGTGCCAGCTCCCCCAGGGATCAAGAGACCCAGTACTTC CASSPRDQETQYF
TRBJ2-2 . once TRBV27 TGTGCCAGACGGGGACACACCGGGGAGCTGTTTTTT CARRGHTGELFF
TRBJ2-1 TRBD2 . TRBV7-3 TGTGCCAGCAGCTTGACTAGCGGGTCACATGAGCAGTTCTTC CASSLTSGSHEQFF
TRBJ2-1 . . TRBV6-1 TGTGCCAGCGGGGGAGCTGAGCAGTTCTTC CASGGAEQFF
TRBJ2-6 TRBD2 few TRBV11-3 TGTGCCAGCAGCAGTAGCGGGTCAAGCTCTGGGGCCAACGTCCTGACTTTC CASSSSGSSSGANVLTF
TRBJ2-3 TRBD2 . TRBV28 TGTGCCAGCAGTTCCTCTAGCGGGAGGGCTCAGCATACGCAGTATTTT CASSSSSGRAQHTQYF
TRBJ2-3 TRBD2 . TRBV5-1 TGCGCCAGCAGCTGGGGACTAGGTGAAGATACGCAGTATTTT CASSWGLGEDTQYF
TRBJ1-5 . . TRBV15 TGTGCCACCAGCGTTGATTATCAGCCCCAGCATTTT CATSVDYQPQHF
TRBJ2-7 TRBD1 few TRBV19 TGTGCCAGTAGTTCCGGGACAGGGAGCTCCTACGAGCAGTACTTC CASSSGTGSSYEQYF
TRBJ2-7 . few TRBV5-4 TGTGCCAGCAGCTCAAATTACGAGCAGTACTTC CASSSNYEQYF
TRBJ1-1 . . TRBV11-3 TGTGCCAGCAGCTCGAGCAGGGGTGGAAGAGCTTTCTTT CASSSSRGGRAFF
TRBJ1-1 . . TRBV14 TGTGCCAGCAGCGTATCTGGAGGGGCCACTGAAGCTTTCTTT CASSVSGGATEAFF
TRBJ2-1 . . TRBV19 TGTGCCAGTAGTGGGGTGGGCAGGACAAGCTCCTACAATGAGCAGTTCTTC CASSGVGRTSSYNEQFF
TRBJ2-7 . . TRBV11-2 TGTGCCAGCAGCCCGAGCGGTACCTACGAGCAGTACTTC CASSPSGTYEQYF
TRBJ1-3 . . TRBV13 TGTGCCAGCACCTCTGGGAGAGGTGGAAACACCATATATTTT CASTSGRGGNTIYF
TRBJ2-7 . . TRBV15 TGTGCCACCAGCAGGGAGATAATAGGCGAGCAGTACTTC CATSREIIGEQYF
TRBJ1-6 . . TRBV6-1 TGTGCCAGCCTGGTGAGTCAGGGTCTGAGGTCACCCCTCCACTTT CASLVSQGLRSPLHF
TRBJ2-2 . . TRBV5-6 TGTGCCAGCAGCTTGGGGCACGGGAACACCGGGGAGCTGTTTTTT CASSLGHGNTGELFF
TRBJ1-1 . few TRBV5-4 TGTGCCAGCAGGGACCTCCCGAACACTGAAGCTTTCTTT CASRDLPNTEAFF